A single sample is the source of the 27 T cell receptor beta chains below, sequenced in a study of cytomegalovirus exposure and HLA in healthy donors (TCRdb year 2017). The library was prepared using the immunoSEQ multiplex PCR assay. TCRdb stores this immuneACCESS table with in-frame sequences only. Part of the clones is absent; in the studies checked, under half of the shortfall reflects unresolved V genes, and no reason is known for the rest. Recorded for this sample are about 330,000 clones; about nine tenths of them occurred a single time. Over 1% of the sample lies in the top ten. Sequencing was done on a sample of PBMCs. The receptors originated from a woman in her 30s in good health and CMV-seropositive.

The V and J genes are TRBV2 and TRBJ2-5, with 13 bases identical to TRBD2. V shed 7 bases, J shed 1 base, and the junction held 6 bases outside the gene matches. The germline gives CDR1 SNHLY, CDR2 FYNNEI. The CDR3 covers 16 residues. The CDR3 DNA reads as TGTGCCAGCAAAAGACTAGCGGGAGGCGTCCAAGAGACCCAGTACTTC. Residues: CASKRLAGGVQETQYF.

As DNA, the CDR3 is TGTGCCAGCAGCTTAGGTCCCGTCACAAATCAATACGAGCAGTACTTC. Residues: CASSLGPVTNQYEQYF. The V gene is TRBV13, the J gene TRBJ2-7; D remains unclear. Germline CDR1 is PRHDT and CDR2 is FYEKMQ (reference sequence). V was clipped by 0 bases and J by 4 bases, with 16 bases between them. This CDR3 has 16 amino acids.

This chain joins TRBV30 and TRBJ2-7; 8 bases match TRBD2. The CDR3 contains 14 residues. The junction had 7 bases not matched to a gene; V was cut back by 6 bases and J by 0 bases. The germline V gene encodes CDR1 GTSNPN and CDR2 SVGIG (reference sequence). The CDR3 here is CACRIAGSSYEQYF. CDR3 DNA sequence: TGTGCCTGTAGAATAGCGGGAAGCTCCTACGAGCAGTACTTC.

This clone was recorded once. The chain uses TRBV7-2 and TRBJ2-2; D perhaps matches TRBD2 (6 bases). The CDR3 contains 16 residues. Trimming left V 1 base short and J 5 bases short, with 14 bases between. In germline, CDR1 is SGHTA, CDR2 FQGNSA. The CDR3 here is CASSLGLTRGTGELFF. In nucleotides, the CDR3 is TGTGCCAGCAGCTTAGGTCTTACCCGGGGGACCGGGGAGCTGTTTTTT.

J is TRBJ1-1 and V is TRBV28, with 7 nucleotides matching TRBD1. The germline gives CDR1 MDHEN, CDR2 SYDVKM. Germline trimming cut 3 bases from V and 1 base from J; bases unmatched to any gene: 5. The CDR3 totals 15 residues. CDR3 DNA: TGTGCCAGCAGTTTTGCCGGACAGGCGAACACTGAAGCTTTCTTT. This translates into CASSFAGQANTEAFF.

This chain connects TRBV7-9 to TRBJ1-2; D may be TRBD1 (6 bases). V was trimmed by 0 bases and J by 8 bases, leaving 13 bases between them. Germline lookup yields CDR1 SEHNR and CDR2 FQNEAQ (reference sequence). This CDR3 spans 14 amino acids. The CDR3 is CASSLASLRGGYTF. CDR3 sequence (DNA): TGTGCCAGCAGCTTAGCGAGCCTCAGGGGCGGCTACACCTTC.

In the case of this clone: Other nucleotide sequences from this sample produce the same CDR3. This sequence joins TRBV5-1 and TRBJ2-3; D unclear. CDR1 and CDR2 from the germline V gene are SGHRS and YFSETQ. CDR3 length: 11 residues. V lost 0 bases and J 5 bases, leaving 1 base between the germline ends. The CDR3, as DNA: TGCGCCAGCAGCTTGGAAGATACGCAGTATTTT. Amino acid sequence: CASSLEDTQYF.

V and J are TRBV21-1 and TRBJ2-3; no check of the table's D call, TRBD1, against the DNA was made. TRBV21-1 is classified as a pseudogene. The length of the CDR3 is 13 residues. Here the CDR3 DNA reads TGTGCCAGCAAGGGGGCAGAGAGAGATACGCAGTATTTT. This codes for CASKGAERDTQYF.

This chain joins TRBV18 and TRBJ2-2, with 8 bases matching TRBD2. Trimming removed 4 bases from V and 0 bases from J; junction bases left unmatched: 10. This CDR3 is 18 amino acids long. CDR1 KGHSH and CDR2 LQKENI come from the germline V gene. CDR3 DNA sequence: TGTGCCAGCTCACTTCTAAGCGGGGGCGACTCGAACACCGGGGAGCTGTTTTTT. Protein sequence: CASSLLSGGDSNTGELFF.

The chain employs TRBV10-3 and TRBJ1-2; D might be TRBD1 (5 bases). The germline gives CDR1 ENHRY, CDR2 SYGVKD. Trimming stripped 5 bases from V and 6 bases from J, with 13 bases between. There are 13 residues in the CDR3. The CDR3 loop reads CAISTDSWNGYTF. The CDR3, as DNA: TGTGCCATCAGTACTGACAGCTGGAATGGCTACACCTTC.

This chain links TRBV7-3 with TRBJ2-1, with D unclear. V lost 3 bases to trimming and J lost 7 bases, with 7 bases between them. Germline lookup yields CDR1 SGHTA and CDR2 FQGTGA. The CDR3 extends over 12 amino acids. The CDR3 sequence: CASSLDKNEQFF. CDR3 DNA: TGTGCCAGCAGCTTGGATAAGAATGAGCAGTTCTTC.

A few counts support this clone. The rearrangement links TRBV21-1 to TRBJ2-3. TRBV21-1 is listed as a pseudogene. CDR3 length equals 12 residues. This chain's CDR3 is CASRVRTDTQYF. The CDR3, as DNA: TGTGCCAGCAGGGTCCGCACAGATACGCAGTATTTT.

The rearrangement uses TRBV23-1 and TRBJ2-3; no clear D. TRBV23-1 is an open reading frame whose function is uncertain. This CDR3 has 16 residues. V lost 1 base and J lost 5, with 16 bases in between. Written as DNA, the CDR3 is TGCGCCAGCAGTCAATGTTTCGGGTCCGTTAGAGATACGCAGTATTTT. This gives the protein CASSQCFGSVRDTQYF.

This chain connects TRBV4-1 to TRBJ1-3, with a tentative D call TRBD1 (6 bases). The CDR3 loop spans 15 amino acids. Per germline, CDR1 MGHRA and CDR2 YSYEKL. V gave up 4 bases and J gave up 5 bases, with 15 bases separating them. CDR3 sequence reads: CASSPIQGFRNTIYF. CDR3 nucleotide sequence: TGCGCCAGCAGCCCTATACAGGGTTTCCGAAACACCATATATTTT.

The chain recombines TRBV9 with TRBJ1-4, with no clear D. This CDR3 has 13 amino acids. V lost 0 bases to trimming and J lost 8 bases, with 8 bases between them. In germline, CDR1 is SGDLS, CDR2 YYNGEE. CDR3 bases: TGTGCCAGCAGCGTAGCTACGGGGGAAAAACTGTTTTTT. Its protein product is CASSVATGEKLFF.

This CDR3 reads CAWSVRQFEKLFF. CDR3 DNA: TGTGCCTGGAGTGTAAGACAGTTTGAAAAACTGTTTTTT. The chain has TRBV30 and TRBJ1-4; tentatively, D is TRBD1 (5 bases). CDR1 and CDR2 from the germline V gene are GTSNPN and SVGIG (reference sequence). With 0 bases removed from V and 7 bases from J, the gap between germline ends came to 9 bases. The CDR3 spans 13 residues.

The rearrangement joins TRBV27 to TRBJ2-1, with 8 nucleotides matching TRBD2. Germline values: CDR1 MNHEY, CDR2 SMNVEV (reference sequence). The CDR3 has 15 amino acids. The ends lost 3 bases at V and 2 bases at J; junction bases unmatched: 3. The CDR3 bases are TGTGCCAGCAGTTTGCGGGAGGCCCCCTACAATGAGCAGTTCTTC. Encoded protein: CASSLREAPYNEQFF.

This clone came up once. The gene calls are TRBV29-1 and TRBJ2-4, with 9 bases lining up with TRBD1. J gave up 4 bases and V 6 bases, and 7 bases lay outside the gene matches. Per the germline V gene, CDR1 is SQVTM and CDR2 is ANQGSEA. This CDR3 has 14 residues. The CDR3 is CSVGSGTGKNIQYF. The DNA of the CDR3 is TGCAGCGTAGGGTCTGGGACAGGGAAAAACATTCAGTACTTC.

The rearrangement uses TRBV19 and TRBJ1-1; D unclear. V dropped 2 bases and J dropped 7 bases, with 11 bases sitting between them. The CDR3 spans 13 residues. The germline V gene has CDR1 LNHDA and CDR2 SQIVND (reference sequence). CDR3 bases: TGTGCCAGTAGTATAAAGCCCACTGATGAAGCTTTCTTT. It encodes CASSIKPTDEAFF.

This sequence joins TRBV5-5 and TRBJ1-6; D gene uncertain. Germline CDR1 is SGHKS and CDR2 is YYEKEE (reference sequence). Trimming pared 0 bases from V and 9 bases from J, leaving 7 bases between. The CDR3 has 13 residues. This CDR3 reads CASSLDLASPLHF. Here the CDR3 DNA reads TGTGCCAGCAGCTTGGATTTGGCTTCACCCCTCCACTTT.

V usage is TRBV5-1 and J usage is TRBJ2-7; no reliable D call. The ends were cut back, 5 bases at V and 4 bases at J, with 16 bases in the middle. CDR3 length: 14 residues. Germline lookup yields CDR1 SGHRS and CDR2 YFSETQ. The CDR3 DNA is TGCGCCAGCAGTTCAGACGGCCCTATGTACGAGCAGTACTTC. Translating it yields CASSSDGPMYEQYF.

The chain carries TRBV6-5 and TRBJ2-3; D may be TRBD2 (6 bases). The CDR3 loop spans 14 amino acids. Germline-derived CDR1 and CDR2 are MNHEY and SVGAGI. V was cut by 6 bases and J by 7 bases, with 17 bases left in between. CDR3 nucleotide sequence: TGTGCCAGCAGACTACGCCGGGACTCACATACGCAGTATTTT. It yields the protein CASRLRRDSHTQYF.

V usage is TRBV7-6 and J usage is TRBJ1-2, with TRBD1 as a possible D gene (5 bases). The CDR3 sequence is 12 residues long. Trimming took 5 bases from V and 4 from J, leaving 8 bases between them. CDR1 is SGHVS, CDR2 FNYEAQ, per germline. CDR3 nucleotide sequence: TGTGCCAGCAGCAACCAGGGCTATGGCTACACCTTC. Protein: CASSNQGYGYTF.

The CDR3 loop is CASSFPTGETGNTIYF. As DNA, the CDR3 is TGTGCCAGCAGCTTCCCCACAGGAGAGACTGGAAACACCATATATTTT. The rearrangement links TRBV11-1 to TRBJ1-3; D possibly corresponds to TRBD1 (5 bases). The CDR3 loop spans 16 amino acids. Trimming cost V 3 bases and J 2 bases, with 14 bases left between them. Germline V gives CDR1 SGHAT, CDR2 FQDESV (reference sequence).

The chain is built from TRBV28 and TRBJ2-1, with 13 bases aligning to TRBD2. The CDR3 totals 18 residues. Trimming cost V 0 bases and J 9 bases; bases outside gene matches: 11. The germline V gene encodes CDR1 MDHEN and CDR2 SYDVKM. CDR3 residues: CASSLWKLGLAGQGEQFF. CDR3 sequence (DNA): TGTGCCAGCAGTTTATGGAAGTTGGGACTAGCGGGGCAGGGTGAGCAGTTCTTC.

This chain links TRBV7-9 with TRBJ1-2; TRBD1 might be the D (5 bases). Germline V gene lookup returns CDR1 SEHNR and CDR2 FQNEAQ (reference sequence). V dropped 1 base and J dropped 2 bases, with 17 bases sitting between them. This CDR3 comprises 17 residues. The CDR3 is CASSLGPFKAGNYGYTF. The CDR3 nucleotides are TGTGCCAGCAGCTTAGGTCCCTTTAAGGCAGGGAACTATGGCTACACCTTC.

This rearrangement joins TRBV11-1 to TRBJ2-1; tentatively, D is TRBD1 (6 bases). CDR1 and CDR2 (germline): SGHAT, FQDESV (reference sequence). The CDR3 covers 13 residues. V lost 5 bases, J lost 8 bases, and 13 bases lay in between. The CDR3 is CASSLKQGHEQFF. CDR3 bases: TGTGCCAGCAGCCTCAAACAGGGACATGAGCAGTTCTTC.